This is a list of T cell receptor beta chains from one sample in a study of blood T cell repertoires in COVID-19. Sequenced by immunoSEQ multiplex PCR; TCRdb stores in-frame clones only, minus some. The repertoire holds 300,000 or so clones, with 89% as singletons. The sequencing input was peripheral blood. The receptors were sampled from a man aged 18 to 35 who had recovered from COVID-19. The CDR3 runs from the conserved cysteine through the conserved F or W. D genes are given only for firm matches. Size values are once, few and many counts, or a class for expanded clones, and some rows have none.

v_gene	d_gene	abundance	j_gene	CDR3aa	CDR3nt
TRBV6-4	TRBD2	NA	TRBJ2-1	CASSDRDLAGGPGEQFF	TGTGCCAGCAGTGACCGAGATCTAGCGGGAGGGCCGGGTGAGCAGTTCTTC
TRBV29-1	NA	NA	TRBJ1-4	CSVEVGVGGEKLFF	TGCAGCGTTGAAGTTGGCGTAGGGGGTGAAAAACTGTTTTTT
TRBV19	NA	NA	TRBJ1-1	CASSTWSTEAFF	TGTGCCAGTAGTACTTGGAGTACTGAAGCTTTCTTT
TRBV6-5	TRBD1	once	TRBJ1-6	CASSTGVPDLSPLHF	TGTGCCAGCAGTACAGGGGTTCCCGATCTATCACCCCTCCACTTT
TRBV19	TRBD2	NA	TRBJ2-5	CASSSLPPGLAGGWRETQYF	TGTGCCAGTAGTAGCCTCCCTCCGGGACTAGCGGGAGGGTGGCGCGAGACCCAGTACTTC
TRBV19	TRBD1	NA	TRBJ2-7	CASSIRFSGGYEQYF	TGTGCCAGTAGTATACGGTTTTCAGGGGGCTACGAGCAGTACTTC
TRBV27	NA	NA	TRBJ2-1	CASKIGAEPYNEQFF	TGTGCCAGCAAAATAGGTGCGGAGCCCTACAATGAGCAGTTCTTC
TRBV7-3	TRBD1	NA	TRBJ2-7	CASSAGTGIHEQYF	TGTGCCAGCAGTGCCGGGACAGGGATCCACGAGCAGTACTTC
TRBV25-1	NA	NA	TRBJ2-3	CASSTRDTQYF	TGTGCCAGCAGTACACGAGATACGCAGTATTTT
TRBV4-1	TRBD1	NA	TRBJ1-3	CASSQDDRGMISGNTIYF	TGCGCCAGCAGCCAAGATGACAGGGGGATGATCTCTGGAAACACCATATATTTT
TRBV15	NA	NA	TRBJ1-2	CATSRDRVDNYGYTF	TGTGCCACCAGCAGAGATCGGGTTGATAACTATGGCTACACCTTC
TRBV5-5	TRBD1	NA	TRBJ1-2	CASSLIRDRGPDNYGYTF	TGTGCCAGCAGCTTGATTCGGGACAGGGGACCTGATAACTATGGCTACACCTTC
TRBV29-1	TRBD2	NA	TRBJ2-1	CSVDGLATNEQFF	TGCAGCGTGGACGGACTAGCGACCAATGAGCAGTTCTTC
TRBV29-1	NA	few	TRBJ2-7	CSVDGQSHEQYF	TGCAGCGTTGATGGGCAGAGCCACGAGCAGTACTTC
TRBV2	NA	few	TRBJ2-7	CASSVSGLVQGLSEQYF	TGTGCCAGCAGTGTAAGCGGGCTGGTCCAGGGATTGTCCGAGCAGTACTTC
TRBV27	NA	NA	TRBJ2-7	CASSLTGANYEQYF	TGTGCCAGCAGTTTGACAGGAGCCAACTACGAGCAGTACTTC
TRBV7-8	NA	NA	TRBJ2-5	CASSLGGTQYF	TGTGCCAGCAGCTTAGGCGGGACCCAGTACTTC
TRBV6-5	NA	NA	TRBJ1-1	CASSYFMNTEAFF	TGTGCCAGCAGTTATTTTATGAACACTGAAGCTTTCTTT
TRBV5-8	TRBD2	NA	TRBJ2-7	CASSLVPGLATYEQYF	TGTGCCAGCAGCTTGGTACCTGGACTAGCGACCTACGAGCAGTACTTC
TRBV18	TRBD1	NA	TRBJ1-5	CASSDGQGMRQPQHF	TGTGCCAGCTCAGATGGACAGGGGATGAGGCAGCCCCAGCATTTT
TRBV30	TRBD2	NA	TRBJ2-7	CAGTSGSYEQYF	TGTGCCGGGACTAGCGGGTCCTACGAGCAGTACTTC
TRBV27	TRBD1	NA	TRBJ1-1	CASSPTGLNTEAFF	TGTGCCAGCAGTCCGACAGGGCTGAACACTGAAGCTTTCTTT
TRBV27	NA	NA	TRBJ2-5	CASSLGSGGAETQYF	TGTGCCAGCAGTTTAGGATCGGGCGGGGCGGAGACCCAGTACTTC
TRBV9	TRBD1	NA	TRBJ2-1	CASSVVGQGGYEQFF	TGTGCCAGCAGCGTAGTAGGACAGGGGGGCTATGAGCAGTTCTTC
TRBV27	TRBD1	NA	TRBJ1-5	CASRQGSNQPQHF	TGTGCCAGCAGACAGGGGTCCAATCAGCCCCAGCATTTT
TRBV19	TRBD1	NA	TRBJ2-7	CASSIRQGAYEQYF	TGTGCCAGTAGTATCCGACAGGGGGCCTACGAGCAGTACTTC
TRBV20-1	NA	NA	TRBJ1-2	CSARTAYGYTF	TGCAGTGCCCGGACAGCCTATGGCTACACCTTC
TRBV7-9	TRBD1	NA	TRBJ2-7	CASSSTSTGTGDYEQYF	TGTGCCAGCAGCTCCACTTCAACCGGGACAGGGGACTACGAGCAGTACTTC
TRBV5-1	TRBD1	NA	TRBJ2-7	CASSSRRAGTGAYEQYF	TGCGCCAGCAGCAGTCGACGAGCCGGGACAGGGGCCTACGAGCAGTACTTC
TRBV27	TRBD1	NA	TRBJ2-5	CASSGGTGAGQETQYF	TGTGCCAGCAGTGGAGGGACAGGGGCGGGCCAAGAGACCCAGTACTTC
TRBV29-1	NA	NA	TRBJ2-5	CSVEGQGGETQYF	TGCAGCGTTGAGGGTCAAGGAGGGGAGACCCAGTACTTC
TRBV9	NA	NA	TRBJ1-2	CASSPARDLVYGYTF	TGTGCCAGCAGCCCCGCGCGGGACCTCGTCTATGGCTACACCTTC